This entry features one TCR beta chain sequence. Its antigen is unknown. Per-nucleotide qualities are absent, and no much larger clonotype sits a single base away. TCRbeta CDR3 regions were amplified from genomic DNA by means of the immunoSEQ Assay, a bias-controlled multiplex PCR. Per the source publication's procedure: Within the assay, amplification of reference gene primers was used to estimate how many nucleated cells each sample contained. Sequence reads were collapsed and filtered to measure the absolute abundance of every unique TCRbeta CDR3 rearrangement. For each sample, productive Simpson clonality was calculated as the square root of Simpson's diversity index over productive rearrangements. In TCRdb, the immuneACCESS table is reduced to in-frame sequences with V and J assigned. These tables do not hold every clone; where another copy was compared, an unresolved V gene accounts for under half, and the others remain unexplained. That table supplies the V and J calls and clone size; D and trimming were determined from the DNA. This sample lists around 400,000 clones; roughly 91% were detected once. The ten largest clones add up to about 1.7% of the sample.

The data were taken from a study of blood T cell repertoires in COVID-19 (dated by TCRdb to the early 2020s). Turning to the overall study: Collaborator samples came from the United States, Italy and Spain and covered acute and convalescent phases of COVID-19. Subjects who had been exposed to COVID-19, were actively infected with it, or had recovered from it provided the deeply sampled blood TCRbeta repertoires that made up the dataset. Where available, HLA class I and class II types were taken from metadata supplied by the sample provider and were not determined by assay-based typing. A de-identified subject ID, COVID-19 status, age in years and sex were almost always included in the sample metadata. The samples were drawn from the first 160 participants of the ongoing ImmuneRACE study and from 1,200 or so subjects provided by 6 global collaborators. The prospective study material was composed of cDNA or gDNA derived from T cells, B-cell-depleted T cells, or PBMCs. The repertoires were released in a freely available public database meant as a resource for research on the immune response to SARS-CoV-2.

General study outcomes and caveats: Clinical and demographic metadata were provided uncurated, with the amount varying by source and participant.

Participants in the prospective study were enrolled through a virtual design, were aged roughly 18 to 95 years, and lived in roughly 25 United States geographic areas. In the prospective study, participants were assigned to cohorts based on the clinical history participants reported in a screening survey and a study questionnaire. Recovered participants in ImmuneRACE Cohort 3 were defined by two consecutive negative NP/OP PCR tests, clearance by a healthcare professional, or resolution of symptoms. Mobile phlebotomists in the prospective study collected whole blood, serum and a nasopharyngeal or oropharyngeal swab from every participant. Additional blood draws and questionnaires over an approximately 2-month period could optionally be provided by prospective study participants. Prospective study blood samples were shipped either frozen or at room temperature before DNA extraction. Measured from the cysteine to the phenylalanine, the CDR3 is 15 residues long. The read is trimmed to its CDR3 DNA, 45 bases read in frame from base 1. Germline trimming: 4 bases from V, 5 bases from J; junction bases outside gene matches: 11. The germline V gene (reference sequence) specifies LNHNV as CDR1 and YYDKDF as CDR2.

This chain is built from TRBV15 and TRBJ2-7; 7 junctional bases match TRBD1. The source material was PBMCs or T cells enriched from blood (not recorded which). This receptor was obtained from a woman in her 30s who had recovered from COVID-19. The CDR3 protein: CATSMSDRAHDEQYF. The sequenced DNA is TGTGCCACCAGCATGAGTGACAGGGCTCACGACGAGCAGTACTTC.